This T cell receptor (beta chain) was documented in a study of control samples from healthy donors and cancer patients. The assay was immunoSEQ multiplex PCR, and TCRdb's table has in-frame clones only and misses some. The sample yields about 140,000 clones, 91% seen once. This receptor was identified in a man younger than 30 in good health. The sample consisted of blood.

The DNA of the CDR3 is TGCGCCAGCAGTCCTCCCGGGACAGGGGGCTACGAGCAGTACTTC. It yields the protein CASSPPGTGGYEQYF. The chain joins TRBV5-1 to TRBJ2-7; 11 bases align to TRBD1. Germline assignment: CDR1 SGHRS and CDR2 YFSETQ. V was pared by 5 bases and J by 3 bases, with 7 bases of the junction left unmatched. The CDR3 is made up of 15 amino acids.